These T cell receptor beta chains were read from a single sample in a study of cytomegalovirus exposure and HLA in healthy donors. Measured with immunoSEQ multiplex PCR; TCRdb has only the in-frame clones, and not every one. The data contain approximately 120,000 clones, 75% to 80% of them seen just once; the ten biggest clones take up roughly 4%. The sequencing input was PBMCs. Source of these receptors: a man aged 35-49 years in good health and CMV-seronegative. Each CDR3 is given with its conserved first and last residue. The order of the fields is V gene, D gene, J gene, clone size, CDR3 DNA, CDR3 protein. A D gene is named only where the DNA matches it firmly. Rows may omit the clone size; those that give it use once, few, many or a size class.

TRBV6-4	.	TRBJ2-1	.	TGTGCCAGCAGTGGACAGGGAGGTAATGAGCAGTTCTTC	CASSGQGGNEQFF
TRBV5-1	TRBD1	TRBJ2-5	once	TGCGCCAGCAGCCCGCGACAGGGGTGGAAGGGTGAGCAGTACTTC	CASSPRQGWKGEQYF
TRBV28	.	TRBJ1-2	few	TGTGCCAGCAGTTTTTCGTTAAGCCTCCTCGGGGACACAAGAATAGCTAACTATGGCTACACCTTC	CASSFSLSLLGDTRIANYGYTF
TRBV6-6	.	TRBJ1-6	.	TGTGCCAGCAGTTCGAGGTCGGATTCACCCCTCCACTTT	CASSSRSDSPLHF
TRBV7-8	.	TRBJ1-1	.	TGTGCCAGCAGCTGGGGCCCCGCGGAGAACACTGAAGCTTTCTTT	CASSWGPAENTEAFF
TRBV11-2	TRBD2	TRBJ2-7	.	TGTGCCAGCAGCTTATTGGGTCCAGCGGGGATTTACGAGCAGTACTTC	CASSLLGPAGIYEQYF
TRBV5-1	TRBD1	TRBJ2-2	few	TGCGCCAGCAGCGTGGGGACAGCGAGAGCGAACACCGGGGAGCTGTTTTTT	CASSVGTARANTGELFF
TRBV9	.	TRBJ2-1	.	TGTGCCAGCAGTATACAGGGCCAGGACGAATACAATGAGCAGTTCTTC	CASSIQGQDEYNEQFF
TRBV6-4	.	TRBJ2-1	.	TGTGCCAGCAGTGACCCGAAGGCCCGGACAGTCAAGGGCAATGAGCAGTTCTTC	CASSDPKARTVKGNEQFF
TRBV5-8	TRBD2	TRBJ2-3	.	TGTGCCAGCAGCTTGACTAGCGGCACAGATACGCAGTATTTT	CASSLTSGTDTQYF
TRBV2	.	TRBJ2-2	.	TGTGCCAGCGGGAGGGGGACTATTAACACCGGGGAGCTGTTTTTT	CASGRGTINTGELFF
TRBV19	.	TRBJ1-2	.	TGTGCCAGTAGCCCCCCCTTGGGGCGCCTTTACTATGGCTACACCTTC	CASSPPLGRLYYGYTF